This entry is about one TCR beta chain. Its target is unknown. The data stem from a study of cytomegalovirus exposure and HLA in healthy donors. Study background: Prior work identified 95 million to 120 million unique TCR beta sequences in some 180 million T cells.

Study-level points and caveats: Immune exposure data for these donors was limited to CMV serostatus. A later analysis found TCR association rates differed by HLA locus, highest for DRB1 and lowest for HLA-C. Prior analysis indicated that the majority of TCR beta V segments exhibited productivity approximately 90% or approximately 30% of the time.

The PCR was carried out with 60 Vbeta primers and 13 Jbeta primers. Sequencing was performed with immunoSEQ multiplex PCR; in TCRdb, only in-frame clones are kept and a portion is missing. Of around 80,000 clones listed, approximately 65% were seen once; the top ten hold 4.4%. V was cut by 5 bases and J by 5 bases, with 11 bases left in between. The V gene's germline CDR1 is MNHEY and CDR2 SMNVEV (reference sequence). The CDR3 spans 13 residues. V gene TRBV27 combines with J gene TRBJ2-3; D might be TRBD1 (6 bases). The sequenced sample was PBMCs. The TCR comes from a male donor in good health and CMV-seropositive. For the CDR3, the DNA is TGTGCCAGCAGTAGGGGGTCAGTAGATACGCAGTATTTT. It yields the protein CASSRGSVDTQYF.